The rows below give T cell receptor beta chains drawn from one sample of a study of cytomegalovirus exposure and HLA in healthy donors. The protocol was immunoSEQ multiplex PCR, while the TCRdb copy is restricted to in-frame clones and leaves out a portion. The sample lists over 100,000 clones; about 70% were seen once. The sequenced sample was PBMCs. Receptors were obtained from a man aged 30 to 45 in good health and CMV-seropositive. CDR3s include the opening cysteine and the closing phenylalanine or tryptophan. A D gene is named only where the DNA matches it firmly. Expanded clones are given a class, and other clones once, few, many or no size at all.

TRBV2,TRBD1,TRBJ2-7,.,15,CASSERTGYSYEQYF,TGTGCCAGCAGTGAACGGACAGGATACTCCTACGAGCAGTACTTC
TRBV7-2,.,TRBJ2-7,.,15,CASSLEPVSSYEQYF,TGTGCCAGCAGCTTAGAACCGGTTAGCTCCTACGAGCAGTACTTC
TRBV7-9,TRBD1,TRBJ2-7,.,15,CASSQEGDSAYEQYF,TGTGCCAGCAGCCAAGAAGGGGACAGTGCCTACGAGCAGTACTTC
TRBV5-1,.,TRBJ2-3,few,16,CASSLQGGAHTDTQYF,TGCGCCAGCAGCTTGCAGGGTGGCGCACACACAGATACGCAGTATTTT
TRBV29-1,TRBD2,TRBJ2-5,.,11,CSVAGEETQYF,TGCAGCGTAGCGGGGGAGGAGACCCAGTACTTC
TRBV11-1,.,TRBJ2-5,once,12,CASSVRGETQYF,TGTGCCAGCAGCGTTAGGGGCGAAACCCAGTACTTC
TRBV5-6,TRBD2,TRBJ2-7,.,14,CASSLLAGVYEQYF,TGTGCCAGCAGCTTACTAGCGGGGGTGTACGAGCAGTACTTC
TRBV5-1,.,TRBJ2-3,.,15,CASSLEDRNTDTQYF,TGCGCCAGCAGCTTGGAGGACAGAAACACAGATACGCAGTATTTT
TRBV18,.,TRBJ2-7,.,12,CASSPIQSEQYF,TGTGCCAGCTCACCAATTCAATCCGAGCAGTACTTC
TRBV10-2,TRBD1,TRBJ1-2,.,16,CASRKDRDLPNYGYTF,TGCGCCAGCCGTAAAGACAGGGACCTACCTAACTATGGCTACACCTTC
TRBV2,.,TRBJ1-5,.,13,CASRGEGNQPQHF,TGTGCCAGCAGAGGGGAGGGCAATCAGCCCCAGCATTTT
TRBV6-1,.,TRBJ1-2,.,14,CASSEALTGRGYTF,TGTGCCAGCAGTGAAGCGCTAACAGGGCGGGGCTACACCTTC
TRBV10-2,TRBD2,TRBJ2-1,.,15,CASSEIAGGLNEQFF,TGCGCCAGCAGTGAGATAGCGGGGGGGCTCAATGAGCAGTTCTTC
TRBV9,.,TRBJ1-6,.,16,CASSTRHSSYNSPLHF,TGTGCCAGCAGCACTCGACACAGCTCCTATAATTCACCCCTCCACTTT
TRBV7-9,.,TRBJ2-1,.,16,CASSFPTALPNNEQFF,TGTGCCAGCAGTTTTCCTACAGCACTCCCTAACAATGAGCAGTTCTTC
TRBV7-2,TRBD2,TRBJ2-7,many,17,CASSLVRGGEGSYEQYF,TGTGCCAGCAGCTTAGTGCGGGGGGGCGAGGGGTCCTACGAGCAGTACTTC
TRBV9,.,TRBJ2-3,.,14,CASSPWGGGDTQYF,TGTGCCAGCAGCCCCTGGGGGGGCGGGGATACGCAGTATTTT
TRBV4-1,.,TRBJ2-2,.,16,CASSQGAGGATGELFF,TGCGCCAGCAGCCAAGGCGCCGGGGGAGCCACCGGGGAGCTGTTTTTT
TRBV7-9,.,TRBJ2-7,.,12,CASSFDSYEQYF,TGTGCCAGCAGCTTTGACAGCTACGAGCAGTACTTC
TRBV11-3,TRBD1,TRBJ2-2,.,15,CASSFGTDNTGELFF,TGTGCCAGCAGCTTCGGGACAGATAACACCGGGGAGCTGTTTTTT
TRBV5-1,.,TRBJ1-6,.,16,CASSLALGGGDSPLHF,TGCGCCAGCAGCTTGGCCCTTGGGGGGGGAGATTCACCCCTCCACTTT
TRBV4-3,.,TRBJ1-2,few,13,CASSQGLLWGYTF,TGCGCCAGCAGCCAAGGGCTTTTGTGGGGCTACACCTTC
TRBV19,TRBD2,TRBJ2-2,few,14,CASSLLGGAGELFF,TGTGCCAGTAGTCTTCTGGGGGGGGCCGGGGAGCTGTTTTTT
TRBV5-5,TRBD2,TRBJ2-2,.,14,CASSPGGWAGELFF,TGTGCCAGCAGCCCGGGGGGGTGGGCCGGGGAGCTGTTTTTT
TRBV5-1,.,TRBJ1-4,.,13,CASKRGANEKLFF,TGCGCCAGCAAGCGGGGTGCTAATGAAAAACTGTTTTTT
TRBV5-1,.,TRBJ2-6,.,15,CASSSGPSGANVLPF,TGCGCCAGCAGCTCAGGGCCCTCTGGGGCCAACGTCCTGCCTTTC
TRBV10-3,TRBD1,TRBJ1-4,.,15,CAISLGQGGSEKLFF,TGTGCCATCAGTTTAGGACAGGGTGGATCTGAAAAACTGTTTTTT
TRBV30,.,TRBJ1-1,.,13,CAWSIEEDTEAFF,TGTGCCTGGAGTATAGAGGAGGACACTGAAGCTTTCTTT
TRBV5-4,TRBD2,TRBJ2-1,.,19,CASSHLVSGGGYSYNEQFF,TGTGCCAGCAGCCATCTCGTTAGCGGGGGGGGTTACTCCTACAATGAGCAGTTCTTC
TRBV28,TRBD1,TRBJ1-1,.,14,CASSSGQGGTEAFF,TGTGCCAGCAGTTCGGGACAGGGTGGCACTGAAGCTTTCTTT
TRBV5-4,TRBD1,TRBJ2-7,.,14,CASSWGTGAYEQYF,TGTGCCAGCAGCTGGGGAACAGGGGCCTACGAGCAGTACTTC
TRBV2,.,TRBJ2-1,.,17,CASRANSGTKGAGEQFF,TGTGCCAGCAGGGCAAATTCCGGGACCAAGGGAGCGGGTGAGCAGTTCTTC
TRBV10-3,TRBD2,TRBJ2-5,once,14,CAISGTSGEETQYF,TGTGCCATCAGTGGGACTAGCGGGGAAGAGACCCAGTACTTC
TRBV7-9,TRBD1,TRBJ2-3,.,15,CASSLTGQGTDTQYF,TGTGCCAGCAGTTTAACGGGACAGGGCACAGATACGCAGTATTTT
TRBV2,.,TRBJ2-5,.,16,CASSERSGLRQETQYF,TGTGCCAGCAGTGAAAGGTCGGGACTCAGGCAAGAGACCCAGTACTTC
TRBV5-4,.,TRBJ1-1,few,13,CASSLTVNTEAFF,TGTGCCAGCAGCCTGACAGTGAACACTGAAGCTTTCTTT
TRBV4-1,TRBD2,TRBJ2-3,.,18,CASSQNSGTSGAGDTQYF,TGCGCCAGCAGCCAAAATTCCGGGACTAGCGGGGCGGGAGATACGCAGTATTTT
TRBV6-6,TRBD1,TRBJ1-4,.,14,CASKRQGGDEKLFF,TGTGCCAGCAAGAGACAGGGCGGCGATGAAAAACTGTTTTTT
TRBV6-5,.,TRBJ2-6,few,15,CASSTDTRGANVLTF,TGTGCCAGCAGTACCGACACGCGCGGGGCCAACGTCCTGACTTTC
TRBV18,.,TRBJ2-6,.,15,CASSPTGSGANVLTF,TGTGCCAGCTCACCCACAGGGTCTGGGGCCAACGTCCTGACTTTC
TRBV4-1,.,TRBJ2-7,few,15,CASSRPTGNRYEQYF,TGCGCCAGCAGCCGACCCACAGGGAATCGGTACGAGCAGTACTTC
TRBV2,.,TRBJ2-7,.,15,CASSESAASPYEQYF,TGTGCCAGCAGTGAAAGCGCAGCTTCTCCCTACGAGCAGTACTTC
TRBV28,.,TRBJ1-5,.,12,CAYQGGNQPQHF,TGTGCCTACCAAGGGGGCAATCAGCCCCAGCATTTT
TRBV13,TRBD1,TRBJ2-5,.,13,CASSRDREETQYF,TGTGCCAGCAGCCGCGACAGGGAAGAGACCCAGTACTTC
TRBV28,TRBD1,TRBJ2-2,.,16,CASTEPGTANTGELFF,TGTGCCAGCACCGAACCCGGGACAGCGAACACCGGGGAGCTGTTTTTT
TRBV5-1,TRBD2,TRBJ2-3,.,18,CASSLAPLGRGGLDTQYF,TGCGCCAGCAGCTTGGCTCCCCTAGGGCGGGGGGGCCTGGATACGCAGTATTTT
TRBV4-3,TRBD1,TRBJ1-2,.,16,CASSQDGTTGGYGYTF,TGCGCCAGCAGCCAAGATGGAACGACAGGGGGCTATGGCTACACCTTC
TRBV5-1,.,TRBJ2-1,.,16,CASSSDLISSYNEQFF,TGCGCCAGCAGCTCTGATCTTATCAGCTCCTACAATGAGCAGTTCTTC
TRBV10-3,.,TRBJ2-2,.,16,CAISESIQTNTGELFF,TGTGCCATCAGTGAGTCGATTCAGACGAACACCGGGGAGCTGTTTTTT
TRBV5-4,TRBD1,TRBJ2-7,.,14,CASSPGQEIYEQYF,TGTGCCAGCAGTCCGGGACAGGAGATCTACGAGCAGTACTTC
TRBV7-3,TRBD2,TRBJ2-3,.,16,CASSRGLAGGSDTQYF,TGTGCCAGCAGCCGCGGGCTAGCGGGGGGGTCGGATACGCAGTATTTT
TRBV5-1,.,TRBJ2-7,.,13,CASSLGGDYEQYF,TGCGCCAGCAGCTTGGGGGGGGATTACGAGCAGTACTTC